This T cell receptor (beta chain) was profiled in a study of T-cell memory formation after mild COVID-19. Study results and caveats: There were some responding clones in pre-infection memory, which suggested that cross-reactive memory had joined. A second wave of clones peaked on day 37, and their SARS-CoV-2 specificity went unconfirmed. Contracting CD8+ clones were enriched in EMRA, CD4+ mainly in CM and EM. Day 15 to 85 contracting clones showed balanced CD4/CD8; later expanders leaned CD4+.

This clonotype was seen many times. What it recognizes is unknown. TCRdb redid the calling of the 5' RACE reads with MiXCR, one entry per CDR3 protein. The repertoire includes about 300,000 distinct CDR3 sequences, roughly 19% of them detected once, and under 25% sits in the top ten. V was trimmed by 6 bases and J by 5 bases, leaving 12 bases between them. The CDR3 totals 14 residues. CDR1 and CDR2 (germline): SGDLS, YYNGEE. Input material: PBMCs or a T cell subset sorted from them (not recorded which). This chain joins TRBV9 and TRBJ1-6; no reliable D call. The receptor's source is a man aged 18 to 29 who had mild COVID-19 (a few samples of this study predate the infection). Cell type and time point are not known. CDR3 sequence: CASNHGSNNSPLHF. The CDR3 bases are TGTGCCAGCAACCACGGGAGCAATAATTCACCCCTCCACTTT.